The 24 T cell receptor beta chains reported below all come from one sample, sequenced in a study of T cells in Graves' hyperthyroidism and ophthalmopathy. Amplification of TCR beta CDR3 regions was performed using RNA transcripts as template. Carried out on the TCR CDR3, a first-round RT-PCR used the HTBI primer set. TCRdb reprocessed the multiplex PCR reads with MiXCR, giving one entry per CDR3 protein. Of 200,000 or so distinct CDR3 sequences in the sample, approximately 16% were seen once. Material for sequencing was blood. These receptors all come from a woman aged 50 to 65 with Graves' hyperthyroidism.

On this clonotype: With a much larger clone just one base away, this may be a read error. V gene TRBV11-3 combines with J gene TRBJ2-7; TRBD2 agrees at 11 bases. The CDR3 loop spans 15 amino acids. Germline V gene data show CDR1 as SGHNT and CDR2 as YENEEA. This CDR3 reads CAGSRGLAGGIEQYF. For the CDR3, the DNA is TGTGCCGGCAGCCGAGGGCTAGCGGGAGGTATCGAGCAGTACTTC.

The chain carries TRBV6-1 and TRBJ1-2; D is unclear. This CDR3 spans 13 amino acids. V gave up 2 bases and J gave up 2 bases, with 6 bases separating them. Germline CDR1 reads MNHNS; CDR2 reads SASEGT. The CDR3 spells CASSEYRNYGYTF. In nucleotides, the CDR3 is TGTGCCAGCAGTGAATACCGCAACTATGGCTACACCTTC.

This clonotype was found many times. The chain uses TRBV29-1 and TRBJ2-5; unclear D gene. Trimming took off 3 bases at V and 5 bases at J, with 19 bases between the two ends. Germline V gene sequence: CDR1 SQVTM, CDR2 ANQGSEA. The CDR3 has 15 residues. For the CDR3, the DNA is TGCAGCGTTGACGGTACACCGGGTCGGCGGGAGACCCAGTACTTC. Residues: CSVDGTPGRRETQYF. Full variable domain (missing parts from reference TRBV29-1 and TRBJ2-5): SAVISQKPSRDICQRGTSLTIQCQVDSQVTMMFWYRQQPGQSLTLIATANQGSEATYESGFVIDKFPISRPNLTFSTLTVSNMSPEDSSIYLCSVDGTPGRRETQYFGPGTRLLVL.

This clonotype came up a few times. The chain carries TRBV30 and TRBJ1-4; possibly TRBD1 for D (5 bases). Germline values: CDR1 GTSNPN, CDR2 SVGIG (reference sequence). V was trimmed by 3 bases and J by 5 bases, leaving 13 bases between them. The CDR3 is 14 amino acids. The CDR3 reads CAWRRDGANEKLFF. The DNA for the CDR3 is TGTGCCTGGAGACGGGACGGGGCGAATGAAAAACTGTTTTTT.

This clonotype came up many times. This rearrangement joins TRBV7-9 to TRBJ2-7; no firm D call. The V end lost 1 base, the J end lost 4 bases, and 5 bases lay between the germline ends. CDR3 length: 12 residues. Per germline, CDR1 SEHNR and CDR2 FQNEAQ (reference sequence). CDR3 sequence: CASSLEVYEQYF. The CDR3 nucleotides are TGTGCCAGCAGCTTAGAGGTTTACGAGCAGTACTTC.

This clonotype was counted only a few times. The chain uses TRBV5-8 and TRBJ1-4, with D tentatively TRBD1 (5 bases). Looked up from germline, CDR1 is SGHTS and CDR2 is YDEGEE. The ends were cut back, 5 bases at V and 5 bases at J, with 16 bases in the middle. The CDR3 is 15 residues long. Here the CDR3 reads CASRLDRSENEKLFF. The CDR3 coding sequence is TGTGCCAGCAGGCTAGACAGAAGCGAGAATGAAAAACTGTTTTTT.

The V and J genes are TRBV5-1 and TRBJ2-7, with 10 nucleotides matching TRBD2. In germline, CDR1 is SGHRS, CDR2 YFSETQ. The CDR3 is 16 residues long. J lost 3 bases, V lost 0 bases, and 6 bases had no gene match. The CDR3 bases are TGCGCCAGCAGCTTGGGGCCTAGCGGGAGAGGCTACGAGCAGTACTTC. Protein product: CASSLGPSGRGYEQYF.

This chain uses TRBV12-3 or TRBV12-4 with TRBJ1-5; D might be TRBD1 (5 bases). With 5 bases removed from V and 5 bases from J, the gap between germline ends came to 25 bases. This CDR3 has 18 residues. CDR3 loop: CASSAYLDGFRGHQPQHF. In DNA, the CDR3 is TGTGCCAGCAGTGCTTATTTGGACGGCTTTAGGGGCCATCAGCCCCAGCATTTT.

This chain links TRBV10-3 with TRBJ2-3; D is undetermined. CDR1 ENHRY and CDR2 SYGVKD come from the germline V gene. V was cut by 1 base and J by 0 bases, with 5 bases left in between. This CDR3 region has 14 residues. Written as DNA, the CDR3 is TGTGCCATCAGTGAGTTAGTTAGCACAGATACGCAGTATTTT. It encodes CAISELVSTDTQYF.

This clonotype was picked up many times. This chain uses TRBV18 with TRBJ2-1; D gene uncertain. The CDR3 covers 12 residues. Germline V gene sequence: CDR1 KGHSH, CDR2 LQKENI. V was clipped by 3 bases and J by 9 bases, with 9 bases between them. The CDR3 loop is CASSPVISEQFF. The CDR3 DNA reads TGTGCCAGCTCACCTGTGATTAGTGAGCAGTTCTTC.

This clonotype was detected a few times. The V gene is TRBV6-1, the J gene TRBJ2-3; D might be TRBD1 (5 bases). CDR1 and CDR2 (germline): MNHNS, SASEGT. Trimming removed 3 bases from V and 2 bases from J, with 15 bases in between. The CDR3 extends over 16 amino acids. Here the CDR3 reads CASSDPQGMNTDTQYF. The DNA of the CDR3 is TGTGCCAGCAGTGATCCCCAGGGTATGAACACAGATACGCAGTATTTT.

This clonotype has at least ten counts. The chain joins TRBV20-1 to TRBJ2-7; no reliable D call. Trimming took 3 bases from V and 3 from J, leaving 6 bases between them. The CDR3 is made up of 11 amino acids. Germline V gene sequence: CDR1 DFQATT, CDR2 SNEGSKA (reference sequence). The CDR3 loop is CSASRDYEQYF. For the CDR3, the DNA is TGCAGTGCTAGTAGGGACTACGAGCAGTACTTC.

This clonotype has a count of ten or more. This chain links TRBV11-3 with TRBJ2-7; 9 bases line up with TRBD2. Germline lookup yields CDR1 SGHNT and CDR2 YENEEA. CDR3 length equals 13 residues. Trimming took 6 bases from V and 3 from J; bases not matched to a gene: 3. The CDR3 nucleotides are TGTGCCAGCAGGGCGGGAGGGTTCTACGAGCAGTACTTC. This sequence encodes CASRAGGFYEQYF.

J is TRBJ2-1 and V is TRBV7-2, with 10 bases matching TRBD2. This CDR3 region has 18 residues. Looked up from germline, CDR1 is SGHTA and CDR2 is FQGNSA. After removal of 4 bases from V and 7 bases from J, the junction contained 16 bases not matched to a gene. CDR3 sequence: CASSSQAGGPLLRNEQFF. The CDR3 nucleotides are TGTGCCAGCAGCTCACAAGCGGGAGGGCCCCTCTTGAGGAATGAGCAGTTCTTC.

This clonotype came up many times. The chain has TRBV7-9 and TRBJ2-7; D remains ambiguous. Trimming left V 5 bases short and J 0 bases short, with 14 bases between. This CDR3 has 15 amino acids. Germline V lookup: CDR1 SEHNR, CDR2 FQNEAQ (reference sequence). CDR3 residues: CASSAVGLGSYEQYF. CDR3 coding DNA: TGTGCCAGCAGCGCCGTCGGGTTAGGCTCCTACGAGCAGTACTTC.

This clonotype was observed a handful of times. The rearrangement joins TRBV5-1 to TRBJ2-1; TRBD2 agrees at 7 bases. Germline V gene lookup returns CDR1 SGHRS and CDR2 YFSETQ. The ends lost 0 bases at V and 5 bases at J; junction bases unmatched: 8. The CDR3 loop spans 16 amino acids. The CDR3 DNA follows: TGCGCCAGCAGCTTGGTCCCCCTAGCGGTGAACAATGAGCAGTTCTTC. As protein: CASSLVPLAVNNEQFF. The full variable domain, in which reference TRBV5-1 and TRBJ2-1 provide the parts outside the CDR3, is KAGVTQTPRYLIKTRGQQVTLSCSPISGHRSVSWYQQTPGQGLQFLFEYFSETQRNKGNFPGRFSGRQFSNSRSEMNVSTLELGDSALYLCASSLVPLAVNNEQFFGPGTRLTVL.

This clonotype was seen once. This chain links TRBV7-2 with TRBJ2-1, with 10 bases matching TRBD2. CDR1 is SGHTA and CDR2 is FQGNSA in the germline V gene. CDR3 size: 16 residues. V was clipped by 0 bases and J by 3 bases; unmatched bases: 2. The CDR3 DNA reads TGTGCCAGCAGCTTAGCGGCTAGCGGGAGCTACAATGAGCAGTTCTTC. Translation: CASSLAASGSYNEQFF.

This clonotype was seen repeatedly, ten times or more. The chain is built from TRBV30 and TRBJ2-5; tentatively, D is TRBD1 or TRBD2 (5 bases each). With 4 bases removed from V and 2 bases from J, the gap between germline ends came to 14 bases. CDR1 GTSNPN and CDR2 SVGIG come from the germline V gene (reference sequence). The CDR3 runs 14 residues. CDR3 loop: CAWTPFGGQETQYF. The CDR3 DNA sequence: TGTGCCTGGACCCCCTTTGGGGGACAAGAGACCCAGTACTTC. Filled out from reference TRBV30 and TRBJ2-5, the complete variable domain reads SQTIHQWPATLVQPVGSPLSLECTVEGTSNPNLYWYRQAAGRGLQLLFYSVGIGQISSEVPQNLSASRPQDRQFILSSKKLLLSDSGFYLCAWTPFGGQETQYFGPGTRLLVL.

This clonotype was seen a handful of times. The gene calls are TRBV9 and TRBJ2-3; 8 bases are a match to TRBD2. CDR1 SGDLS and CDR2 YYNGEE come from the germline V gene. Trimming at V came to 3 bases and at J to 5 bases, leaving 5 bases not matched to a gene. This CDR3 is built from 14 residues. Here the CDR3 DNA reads TGTGCCAGCAGCGCATCTACTAGCGGAGATACGCAGTATTTT. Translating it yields CASSASTSGDTQYF.

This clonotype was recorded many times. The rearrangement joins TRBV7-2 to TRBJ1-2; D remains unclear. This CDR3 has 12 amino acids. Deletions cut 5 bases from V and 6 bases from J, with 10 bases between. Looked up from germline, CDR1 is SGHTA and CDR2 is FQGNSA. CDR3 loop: CASSPTSNGYTF. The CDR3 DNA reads TGTGCCAGCAGCCCGACATCGAATGGCTACACCTTC.

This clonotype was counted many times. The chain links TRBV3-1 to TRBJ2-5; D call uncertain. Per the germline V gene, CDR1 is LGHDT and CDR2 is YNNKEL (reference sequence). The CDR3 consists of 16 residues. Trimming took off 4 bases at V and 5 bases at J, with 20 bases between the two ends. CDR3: CASSPGVDPGRETQYF. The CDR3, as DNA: TGTGCCAGCAGCCCCGGTGTTGATCCAGGACGGGAGACCCAGTACTTC.

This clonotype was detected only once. In DNA form, the CDR3 reads TGTGCCAGCAGTTCCGGGACCTCGCGGGGCTACACCTTC. It specifies CASSSGTSRGYTF. V gene TRBV12-3 or TRBV12-4 combines with J gene TRBJ1-2; D may be TRBD1 (5 bases). The V end was cut by 4 bases, the J end by 8 bases, with 14 bases between. This CDR3 is built from 13 residues.

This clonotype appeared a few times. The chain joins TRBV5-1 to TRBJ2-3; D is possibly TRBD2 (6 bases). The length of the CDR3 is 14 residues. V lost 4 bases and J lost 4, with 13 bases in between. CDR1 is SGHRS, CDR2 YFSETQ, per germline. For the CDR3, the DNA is TGCGCCAGCAGCCCGGGACTTGGAGCAGATACGCAGTATTTT. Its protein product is CASSPGLGADTQYF.

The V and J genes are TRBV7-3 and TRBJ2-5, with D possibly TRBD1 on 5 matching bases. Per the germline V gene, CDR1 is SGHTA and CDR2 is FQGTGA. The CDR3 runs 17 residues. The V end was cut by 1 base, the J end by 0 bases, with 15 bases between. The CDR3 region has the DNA TGTGCCAGCAGCTTAAACAGTGCCAGGGAAAACCAAGAGACCCAGTACTTC. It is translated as CASSLNSARENQETQYF.